This TCR beta chain is drawn from a study of PD-1 blockade in classical Hodgkin lymphoma. Turning to the study itself: On a schedule of every 2 weeks, patients received nivolumab 3 mg/kg intravenously.

Study-level points and caveats: A reduction in baseline TCR diversity was reportedly seen in newly diagnosed patients relative to healthy donors.

Noted time point: cycle 4 day 1 (C4D1), after 6 weeks of nivolumab. No patient escaped relapse after autologous stem cell transplantation, and brentuximab vedotin exposure varied. The study purified CD4+ T cells from thawed PBMCs using magnetic negative selection. J gave up 0 bases and V 3 bases, and 1 base lay outside the gene matches. CDR1 and CDR2 from the germline V gene are SGHTA and FQGNSA. This CDR3 has 16 residues. Concerning this clone: The antigen is not known.

Sequencing used immunoSEQ multiplex PCR; TCRdb keeps in-frame clones, though not all of them. The repertoire consists of approximately 31,000 clones, with roughly 80% occurring once and the leading ten covering about 0.85%. V and J are TRBV7-2 and TRBJ2-6; TRBD1 agrees at 8 bases. The TCR sequence derives from a human donor with classical Hodgkin lymphoma. Sequences were derived from CD4+ T cells from blood, sampled before the fourth cycle of nivolumab. Here the CDR3 DNA reads TGTGCCAGCAGCTTGGGACAGGCCTCTGGGGCCAACGTCCTGACTTTC. Protein: CASSLGQASGANVLTF.